The 20 T cell receptor beta chains presented below share a single source sample, sequenced in a study of T cells in Graves' hyperthyroidism and ophthalmopathy. From RNA transcripts, TCR beta CDR3 regions were amplified. A set of HTBI primers served as the primers for a first-round RT-PCR of the TCR CDR3. TCRdb re-derived calls from the multiplex PCR reads in MiXCR, one entry per CDR3 protein. In the table there are more than 550,000 distinct CDR3 sequences, 15% to 20% of which are singletons. The source material was blood. The receptors were gathered from a woman between 45 and 60 years old with Graves' hyperthyroidism that later progressed to Graves' ophthalmopathy.

The rearrangement joins TRBV30 to TRBJ1-1; 9 nucleotides align to TRBD1. V shed 0 bases, J shed 4 bases, and the junction held 3 bases outside the gene matches. CDR1 is GTSNPN, CDR2 SVGIG, per germline (reference sequence). This CDR3 spans 14 amino acids. The CDR3 bases are TGTGCCTGGAGTGTAGGACAGGGGATCACTGAAGCTTTCTTT. This codes for CAWSVGQGITEAFF.

This chain joins TRBV19 and TRBJ1-1; perhaps TRBD1 as D (6 bases). Looked up from germline, CDR1 is LNHDA and CDR2 is SQIVND (reference sequence). This CDR3 has 16 residues. V dropped 3 bases and J dropped 2 bases, with 16 bases sitting between them. DNA of the CDR3: TGTGCCAGTAGTATGGAGACAGGCCTTGAAAACACTGAAGCTTTCTTT. This sequence encodes CASSMETGLENTEAFF.

This clonotype was counted between two and nine times. The chain joins TRBV19 to TRBJ1-6, with 7 bases fitting TRBD1. CDR1 and CDR2 (germline): LNHDA, SQIVND (reference sequence). This CDR3 comprises 14 residues. Trimming removed 3 bases from V and 15 bases from J; junction bases left unmatched: 11. The CDR3 nucleotides are TGTGCCAGTAGTATCCCGGGACAGCCCGTTGTCCTCCACTTT. Translation gives CASSIPGQPVVLHF.

This chain uses TRBV14 with TRBJ2-5; TRBD1 matches at 7 bases. The V gene end was trimmed by 1 base and the J gene end by 5 bases; junction bases not matched to a gene: 10. CDR3 length equals 16 residues. The V gene's germline CDR1 is SGHDN and CDR2 FVKESK. The CDR3 loop reads CASSQVGGQVRETQYF. The CDR3 DNA follows: TGTGCCAGCAGCCAAGTCGGAGGACAGGTCAGGGAGACCCAGTACTTC.

With respect to this clonotype: At one end the junction does not follow the germline gene, possibly because of a read error. This chain links TRBV19 with TRBJ2-6; D possibly matches TRBD1 or TRBD2 (5 bases each). Germline CDR1 and CDR2: LNHDA and SQIVND (reference sequence). The CDR3 runs to 17 residues. CDR3 amino acids: CASSTRGFSSGANVLTF. In DNA, the CDR3 is TGTGCCAGTAGTACGAGGGGTTTTAGCTCTGGGGCCAACGTCCTGACTTTT.

The CDR3 reads CAITDRGSRNQPQHF. The CDR3 DNA reads TGTGCCATTACTGACAGGGGATCACGCAATCAGCCCCAGCATTTT. The rearrangement links TRBV6-1 to TRBJ1-5, with 8 bases aligning to TRBD1. Germline CDR1 is MNHNS and CDR2 is SASEGT. With V trimmed by 10 bases and J by 2 bases, 10 bases remained unmatched. The CDR3 sequence is 15 residues long.

A few counts support this clonotype. The J gene is TRBJ1-6, the V gene TRBV9; TRBD1 is a possible D gene (6 bases). In germline, CDR1 is SGDLS, CDR2 YYNGEE. Trimming stripped 3 bases from V and 7 bases from J, with 11 bases between. The CDR3 has 14 residues. As DNA, the CDR3 is TGTGCCAGCAGCGCCGGACAGACGAATTCACCCCTCCACTTT. Translation gives CASSAGQTNSPLHF.

This chain links TRBV18 with TRBJ2-5; 12 nucleotides match TRBD1. The ends lost 3 bases at V and 13 bases at J; junction bases unmatched: 9. CDR1 is KGHSH and CDR2 is LQKENI in the germline V gene. The CDR3 is made up of 14 amino acids. In nucleotides, the CDR3 is TGTGCCAGCTCACCTCCGGGACAGGGGGCGGTGGGGTACTTC. It yields the protein CASSPPGQGAVGYF.

This clonotype came up once. The chain links TRBV19 to TRBJ1-4; weak D call: TRBD1 (5 bases). The CDR3 spans 15 residues. Germline CDR1 LNHDA, CDR2 SQIVND (reference sequence). Trimming stripped 3 bases from V and 5 bases from J, with 13 bases between. The CDR3 sequence: CASSIGDSTNEKLFF. CDR3 nucleotide sequence: TGTGCCAGTAGTATTGGCGACAGCACGAATGAAAAACTGTTTTTT.

In this sample, this clonotype turned up many times. V is TRBV30 and J is TRBJ1-2; D may be TRBD1 (5 bases). The V and J ends lost 2 bases and 5 bases respectively, with 12 bases between them. The CDR3 totals 13 residues. The germline V gene encodes CDR1 GTSNPN and CDR2 SVGIG (reference sequence). DNA of the CDR3: TGTGCCTGGAGTCCGGGGGAAGAATATGGCTACACCTTC. The encoded protein is CAWSPGEEYGYTF.

This clonotype showed up many times. CDR3 region: CASSQMSGQGQGYTF. CDR3 bases: TGTGCCAGCAGCCAAATGTCGGGACAGGGCCAGGGCTACACCTTC. The genes are TRBV3-1 and TRBJ1-2; 9 positions agree with TRBD1. Trimming removed 2 bases from V and 8 bases from J; junction bases left unmatched: 9. CDR1 and CDR2 (germline): LGHDT, YNNKEL (reference sequence). The CDR3 has 15 amino acids.

In its sample, this clonotype was seen a few times. This rearrangement joins TRBV9 to TRBJ1-1; D gene ambiguous. V lost 4 bases to trimming and J lost 0 bases, with 10 bases between them. The germline V gene encodes CDR1 SGDLS and CDR2 YYNGEE. The CDR3 consists of 14 residues. This CDR3 is CASSPFRMNTEAFF. CDR3 DNA sequence: TGTGCCAGCAGCCCTTTTCGCATGAACACTGAAGCTTTCTTT.

This clonotype was seen ten or more times. V gene TRBV11-2 combines with J gene TRBJ1-2, with 7 bases identical to TRBD1. The J segment lost 5 bases and the V segment lost 7 bases, leaving 13 bases of the junction unmatched. Germline V gives CDR1 SGHAT, CDR2 FQNNGV. The CDR3 has 15 residues. The CDR3 DNA follows: TGTGCCAGCATCCCCATCCGGGACAGTACATATGGCTACACCTTC. This gives the protein CASIPIRDSTYGYTF.

The table lists this clonotype with many counts. The chain recombines TRBV5-6 with TRBJ2-7, with TRBD1 matching 9 bases. Losses at the gene ends were 5 bases for V and 5 bases for J; bases not matched to a gene: 8. Germline-derived CDR1 and CDR2 are SGHDT and YYEEEE. The CDR3 loop spans 14 amino acids. The CDR3 DNA reads TGTGCCAGCAGACAAGCGGGACAGGGTCACGAGCAGTACTTC. Translated: CASRQAGQGHEQYF. The full variable domain, its missing parts supplied by reference TRBV5-6 and TRBJ2-7, is DAGVTQSPTHLIKTRGQQVTLRCSPKSGHDTVSWYQQALGQGPQFIFQYYEEEERQRGNFPDRFSGHQFPNYSSELNVNALLLGDSALYLCASRQAGQGHEQYFGPGTRLTVT.

This clonotype turned up a few times. The V and J genes are TRBV29-1 and TRBJ1-2; D is unclear. V lost 5 bases and J 8 bases, leaving 6 bases between the germline ends. Per germline, CDR1 SQVTM and CDR2 ANQGSEA. The CDR3 has 9 residues. The DNA for the CDR3 is TGCAGCGTTTCTGGCGGCTACACCTTC. Its translation: CSVSGGYTF.

This clonotype was detected ten times or more. This sequence joins TRBV3-1 and TRBJ1-5; maybe TRBD1 (6 bases). CDR3 length equals 16 residues. CDR1 LGHDT and CDR2 YNNKEL come from the germline V gene (reference sequence). With 2 bases removed from V and 3 bases from J, the gap between germline ends came to 14 bases. CDR3 sequence reads: CASSQSDSRNNQPQHF. CDR3 DNA: TGTGCCAGCAGCCAATCGGACAGCAGGAACAATCAGCCCCAGCATTTT.

At least ten counts were recorded for this clonotype. The rearrangement links TRBV6-1 to TRBJ2-7; TRBD1 aligns across 7 bases. The CDR3 runs 15 residues. Germline CDR1 reads MNHNS; CDR2 reads SASEGT. Trimming cost V 5 bases and J 7 bases; bases outside gene matches: 14. CDR3 nucleotide sequence: TGTGCCAGCAGTCACGGGGCGGACAGGTTTGAAGAGCAGTACTTC. Translation: CASSHGADRFEEQYF.

This clonotype was seen only a few times. The V and J genes are TRBV29-1 and TRBJ1-1; TRBD1 is a possible D gene (6 bases). The CDR3 runs to 13 residues. Germline-derived CDR1 and CDR2 are SQVTM and ANQGSEA. The V gene lost 3 bases and the J gene lost 5 bases, with 13 bases spanning the gap. The CDR3 nucleotides are TGCAGCGTTGAGTCCAGGGGAAATACTGAAGCTTTCTTT. Translating it yields CSVESRGNTEAFF.

V is TRBV9 and J is TRBJ1-1; tentative D call: TRBD1 (6 bases). The CDR3 has 14 amino acids. Per germline, CDR1 SGDLS and CDR2 YYNGEE. V dropped 3 bases and J dropped 1 base, with 10 bases sitting between them. CDR3 coding DNA: TGTGCCAGCAGCGCGGGACACCGGAACACTGAAGCTTTCTTT. It is translated as CASSAGHRNTEAFF. Supplemented by reference TRBV9 and TRBJ1-1, the full variable domain reads DSGVTQTPKHLITATGQRVTLRCSPRSGDLSVYWYQQSLDQGLQFLIQYYNGEERAKGNILERFSAQQFPDLHSELNLSSLELGDSALYFCASSAGHRNTEAFFGQGTRLTVV.

As concerns this clonotype: An end of the junction differs from the germline gene, which may be a read error. The V call is TRBV7-7, the J call TRBJ2-3; 8 bases line up with TRBD2. The CDR3 is 15 amino acids. Looked up from germline, CDR1 is SSHAT and CDR2 is FNYEAQ (reference sequence). Here the CDR3 reads CASSFTSGPTDTQYF. Here the CDR3 DNA reads TGTGCTAGCAGCTTCACTAGCGGCCCCACAGATACGCAGTATTTT.